A selection of T cell receptor beta chains follows, all from one sample in a study of T cell repertoires in cytomegalovirus infection. TCRdb recomputed calls from the reads with MiXCR, one row per CDR3 protein. Of approximately 990,000 distinct CDR3 sequences listed, roughly 30% are singletons. No cognate antigen is known for these TCRs. Sequencing used cultured CD8+ T cells from PBMCs, obtained from culture after CMV antigen stimulation. These receptors originate from a human donor in good health (CMV status not recorded). Some clones in this sample may be carry-over from other donors' samples. The CDR3 runs from the conserved cysteine through the conserved F or W. A D gene is named only where the DNA matches it firmly. Where a row states a size, it is once, few, many or the class of an expanded clone; other rows omit it.

size	V	J	D	CDR3	DNA
many	TRBV7-2	TRBJ2-1	.	CASFRYRAEQFF	TGTGCCAGCTTCAGGTACCGGGCCGAGCAGTTCTTC
.	TRBV7-4	TRBJ1-1	.	CASSLHNRSMNTEAFF	TGTGCCAGCAGCTTACACAACAGAAGTATGAACACTGAAGCTTTCTTT
.	TRBV6-1	TRBJ2-7	.	CASSEEGWAGETYVQYF	TGTGCCAGCAGTGAAGAAGGGTGGGCAGGGGAAACCTACGTGCAGTACTTC
many	TRBV7-6	TRBJ2-1	.	CASSPVGQGDEQFF	TGTGCCAGCAGCCCCGTGGGCCAGGGCGATGAGCAGTTCTTC
few	TRBV7-9	TRBJ2-3	.	CASSQDGRTDTQYF	TGTGCCAGCAGCCAGGACGGTCGCACAGATACGCAGTATTTT
few	TRBV6-6	TRBJ2-1	TRBD1	CASSYWETGNFNEQFF	TGTGCCAGCAGTTACTGGGAGACAGGGAATTTCAATGAGCAGTTCTTC
few	TRBV11-2	TRBJ2-1	.	CASSLRSPSGGLYNEQFF	TGTGCCAGCAGCTTACGATCGCCTTCCGGGGGACTCTACAATGAGCAGTTCTTC
once	TRBV7-9	TRBJ2-5	.	CASSLAPLGTETQYF	TGTGCCAGCAGCTTAGCCCCTCTAGGGACAGAGACCCAGTACTTC
.	TRBV2	TRBJ2-1	.	CASSVGGGRLNEQFF	TGTGCCAGCAGTGTGGGCGGGGGCCGGCTCAATGAGCAGTTCTTC
many	TRBV12-3/TRBV12-4	TRBJ2-5	TRBD2	CASSPSGTSYGFGETQYF	TGTGCCAGCAGTCCCTCAGGGACTAGTTATGGGTTTGGAGAGACCCAGTACTTC
many	TRBV7-6	TRBJ1-1	.	CASGDSVPEAFF	TGTGCCAGCGGGGATTCAGTCCCTGAAGCTTTCTTT
many	TRBV7-3	TRBJ2-3	.	CASSLGHLSSDTQYF	TGTGCCAGCAGCCTGGGACACCTTTCATCAGATACGCAGTATTTT
many	TRBV7-6	TRBJ2-2	TRBD2	CASSSFPGGANTGELFF	TGTGCCAGCAGCTCATTTCCCGGGGGGGCGAACACCGGGGAGCTGTTTTTT
many	TRBV27	TRBJ1-6	.	CASSLGGSYNSPLHF	TGTGCCAGCAGTCTGGGGGGTTCCTATAATTCACCCCTCCACTTT
few	TRBV7-9	TRBJ2-1	TRBD1	CASYGTGGYNEQFF	TGTGCCAGTTACGGGACAGGGGGTTACAATGAGCAGTTCTTC
few	TRBV7-9	TRBJ1-1	TRBD1	CASSLAGGGQGSTEAFF	TGTGCCAGCAGCTTAGCGGGGGGGGGACAGGGGAGCACTGAAGCTTTCTTT
few	TRBV7-6	TRBJ1-4	.	CASSLGVEEKLFF	TGTGCCAGCAGCTTAGGGGTGGAGGAAAAACTGTTTTTT
.	TRBV28	TRBJ2-5	TRBD1	CASSSRQGEQETQYF	TGTGCCAGCAGTTCTAGACAGGGAGAACAAGAGACCCAGTACTTC
.	TRBV5-6	TRBJ1-2	.	CASRPASGNGYTF	TGTGCCAGCAGGCCGGCGTCTGGGAATGGCTACACCTTC
.	TRBV27	TRBJ2-2	TRBD2	CASTPGGVTGELFF	TGTGCCAGCACCCCCGGGGGGGTCACCGGGGAGCTGTTTTTT
.	TRBV28	TRBJ2-2	.	CASSLGRDNTGELFF	TGTGCCAGCAGTTTAGGAAGGGACAACACCGGGGAGCTGTTTTTT
.	TRBV7-4	TRBJ2-3	.	CASSFPRDKNTDTQYF	TGTGCCAGCAGCTTCCCCCGGGACAAGAACACAGATACGCAGTATTTT
many	TRBV7-6	TRBJ2-1	TRBD2	CASSLVGNRGGDEQFF	TGTGCCAGCAGCTTAGTGGGCAACCGGGGGGGTGATGAGCAGTTCTTC
many	TRBV7-9	TRBJ2-5	.	CASSGGDPGETQYF	TGTGCCAGCAGTGGAGGGGATCCCGGGGAGACCCAGTACTTC
few	TRBV10-3	TRBJ2-1	.	CAVQGGNEQFF	TGTGCCGTTCAGGGGGGCAATGAGCAGTTCTTC
few	TRBV7-8	TRBJ2-1	TRBD2	CASSPVTRGGSSYNEQFF	TGTGCCAGCAGCCCCGTAACACGGGGGGGAAGCTCCTACAATGAGCAGTTCTTC
.	TRBV5-6	TRBJ2-3	TRBD2	CASSSPSGEGRDTQYF	TGTGCCAGCAGCTCCCCTAGCGGGGAGGGGAGAGATACGCAGTATTTT
.	TRBV3-1	TRBJ2-5	.	CASSPDPGDGETQYF	TGTGCCAGCAGCCCCGACCCGGGGGACGGGGAGACCCAGTACTTC
.	TRBV12-3/TRBV12-4	TRBJ2-1	TRBD1	CASSSGQGEDEQFF	TGTGCCAGCAGCTCCGGACAGGGGGAGGATGAGCAGTTCTTC
few	TRBV10-3	TRBJ1-6	.	CAISEPTMGDNSPLHF	TGTGCCATCAGTGAGCCCACGATGGGGGATAATTCACCCCTCCACTTT
.	TRBV4-1	TRBJ1-5	.	CASSQDPGSQPQHF	TGCGCCAGCAGCCAAGATCCGGGTAGTCAGCCCCAGCATTTT
.	TRBV20-1	TRBJ2-1	TRBD1	CSARVGTGAFEAYSYNEQFF	TGCAGTGCTAGAGTCGGGACAGGGGCTTTTGAGGCCTACTCCTACAATGAGCAGTTCTTC
.	TRBV7-9	TRBJ2-1	.	CASNQQVHNEQFF	TGTGCCAGCAACCAACAGGTGCACAATGAGCAGTTCTTC
.	TRBV6-1	TRBJ1-2	.	CASSEARRQGSGANYGYTF	TGTGCCAGCAGTGAAGCGCGAAGGCAGGGCTCGGGAGCTAACTATGGCTACACCTTC
.	TRBV7-6	TRBJ2-2	.	CASSPYPQGRPSGELFF	TGTGCCAGCAGCCCCTATCCCCAGGGCAGACCATCCGGGGAGCTGTTTTTT